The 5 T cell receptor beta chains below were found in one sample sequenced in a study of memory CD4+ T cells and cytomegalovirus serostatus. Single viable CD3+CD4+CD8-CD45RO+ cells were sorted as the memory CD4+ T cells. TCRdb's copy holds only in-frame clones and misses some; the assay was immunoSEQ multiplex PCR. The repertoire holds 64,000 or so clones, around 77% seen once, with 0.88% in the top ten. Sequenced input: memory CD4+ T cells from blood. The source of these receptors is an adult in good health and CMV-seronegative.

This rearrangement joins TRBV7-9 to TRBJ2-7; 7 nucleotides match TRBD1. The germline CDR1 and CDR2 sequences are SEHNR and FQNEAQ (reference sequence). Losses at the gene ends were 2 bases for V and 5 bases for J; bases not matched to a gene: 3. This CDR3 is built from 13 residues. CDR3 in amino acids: CASSLRQGHEQYF. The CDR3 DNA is TGTGCCAGCAGCTTAAGACAGGGCCACGAGCAGTACTTC. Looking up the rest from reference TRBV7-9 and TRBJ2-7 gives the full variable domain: DTGVSQNPRHKITKRGQNVTFRCDPISEHNRLYWYRQTLGQGPEFLTYFQNEAQLEKSRLLSDRFSAERPKGSFSTLEIQRTEQGDSAMYLCASSLRQGHEQYFGPGTRLTVT.

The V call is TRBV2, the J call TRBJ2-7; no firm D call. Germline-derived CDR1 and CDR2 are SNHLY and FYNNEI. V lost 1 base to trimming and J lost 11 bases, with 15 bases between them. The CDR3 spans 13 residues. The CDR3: CASSEEDGTSEYF. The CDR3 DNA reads TGTGCCAGCAGTGAAGAGGACGGCACCTCGGAGTACTTC.

In nucleotides, the CDR3 is TGTGCCAGTCGCGGACTAGCCACAGATACGCAGTATTTT. This translates into CASRGLATDTQYF. This rearrangement joins TRBV19 to TRBJ2-3; 8 positions match TRBD2. Per germline, CDR1 LNHDA and CDR2 SQIVND (reference sequence). With 8 bases clipped from V and 2 bases from J, the junction kept 3 bases outside the gene matches. The CDR3 is 13 residues long.

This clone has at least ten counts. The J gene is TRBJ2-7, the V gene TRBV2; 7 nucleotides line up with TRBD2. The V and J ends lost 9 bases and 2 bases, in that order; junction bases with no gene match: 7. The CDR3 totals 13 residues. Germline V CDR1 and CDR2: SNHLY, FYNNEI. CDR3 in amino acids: CARGRGVTYEQYF. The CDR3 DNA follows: TGTGCCAGAGGACGGGGGGTGACCTACGAGCAGTACTTC.

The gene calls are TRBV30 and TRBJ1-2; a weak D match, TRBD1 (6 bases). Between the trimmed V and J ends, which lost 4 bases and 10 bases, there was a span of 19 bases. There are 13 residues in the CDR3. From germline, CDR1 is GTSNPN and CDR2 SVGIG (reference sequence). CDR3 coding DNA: TGTGCCTGGATGACCGGGGGCGAACGGTCCTACACCTTC. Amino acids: CAWMTGGERSYTF.